The count of the clone carrying this TCR beta chain is one. These data are taken from a study of blood T cell repertoires in COVID-19. Source study methods: The authors estimated nucleated cell counts from reference gene primer amplification. The data were produced by immunoSEQ multiplex PCR, yet TCRdb's version contains in-frame clones alone and is incomplete. Clonal size and the V and J genes are those of that table, whereas D and trimming came from the DNA. The table lists around 150,000 clones, under 90% of them singletons, with less than 20% in the top ten. V lost 0 bases to trimming and J lost 5 bases; unmatched junction nucleotides: 7. The CDR3 length is 16 residues. Germline assignment: CDR1 LGHNA and CDR2 YNFKEQ.

The source of this sequence is an elderly woman with acute or convalescent COVID-19. Sequenced sample: peripheral blood. This rearrangement joins TRBV4-2 to TRBJ1-5; 7 bases agree with TRBD1. CDR3: CASSQELQGDDQPQHF. DNA for the CDR3: TGTGCCAGCAGCCAAGAACTCCAGGGGGACGATCAGCCCCAGCATTTT.